Below, one T cell receptor beta chain is given with its context. The antigen it binds to is not known. No base-level quality is on record; no much larger clone is a single base apart. For deep sequencing, each PBMC sample was run in six replicates, with libraries mostly built from about 500 ng of input genomic DNA. TCRbeta libraries were prepared with the immunoSEQ hsTCRbeta kit according to the manufacturer's instructions. The finished libraries were brought together in one pool at approximately 3 nM, which was then read using an Illumina NovaSeq 6000 S4 flow cell. Turning to the authors' computational methods: Raw data preprocessing and quality control were performed with the immunoSEQ Analyzer. The analysis was restricted to productive rearrangements, with each unique CDR3 amino acid sequence defining a clonotype. Repertoire clonality was estimated as the Gini-Simpson index, which was calculated using the R package tcR. Student's t test was used to compare Gini indices, while Pearson correlation assessed associations with tumor size change. The clones in this table, taken by TCRdb from immuneACCESS, are in-frame only. Not every clone is retained; where verified, under half of the shortfall comes from an unresolved V gene, and the cause of the rest is unknown. That table supplies the V and J calls and clone size; D and trimming were determined from the DNA. This sample has 73,000 or so clones in its table, and 85% of those were observed once. The ten largest clones represent roughly 3.4% of the sample.

Spanning cysteine to phenylalanine, the CDR3 consists of 16 amino acids. Only the CDR3 DNA stays, 48 bases, in frame from base 1. Trimming takes 4 bases off V and 4 bases off J; junction bases not matched to a gene: 6. CDR1 and CDR2 were assigned from the germline V gene as SGHRS and YFSETQ. The sample's time point, from its label and the paper: after neoadjuvant nivolumab, at surgical resection. Patients had been newly diagnosed with stage II-IVA oral cavity squamous cell carcinoma, and no prior systemic or radiation treatment had been given to the patients. The cohort was composed of patients with HPV-negative, locally advanced oral cavity squamous cell carcinoma. Peripheral blood mononuclear cells were analyzed directly, without maintenance or expansion in culture. The samples were drawn from a longitudinal correlative study tied to a single-arm phase II trial testing neoadjuvant nivolumab in oral cavity squamous cell carcinoma. Subject-matched pre- and post-treatment PBMCs and tumors from three responders and three non-responders were subjected to genomic DNA-based TCRbeta sequencing. Peripheral blood mononuclear cells were collected before nivolumab treatment and again after treatment, at the time of surgery. The Maxwell RSC DNA from Cells kit was used to extract genomic DNA from PBMCs.

These data are taken from a study of neoadjuvant anti-PD-1 for oral cavity cancer (dated by TCRdb to the early 2020s). Study-wide context: Before undergoing curative-intent surgical resection, most patients got three to four biweekly nivolumab doses at 3 mg/kg. Patients without progression received a fourth nivolumab dose around day 43 and underwent definitive surgical resection on days 50-56. Patients with complete response, partial response or stable disease by RECIST 1.1 were defined as responders, whereas patients with progression were defined as non-responders. The parent correlative cohort had about a dozen patients and a response rate of 30% to 35%. Findings and caveats that apply to the study as a whole: After neoadjuvant nivolumab, non-responders showed significantly higher T cell clonality (Gini index) in PBMCs than responders did. Higher pretreatment blood TCRbeta clonality and lower post-treatment tumor TCRbeta clonality were correlated with higher pretreatment blood Treg/Th17 ratios. Only a few patients per response group were included in the TCR analyses, and larger cohorts for validation were called for by the authors.

The chain couples TRBV5-1 to TRBJ2-1, with 12 central nucleotides matching TRBD2. The TCR was taken from a person aged 40 to 85 with oral cavity squamous cell carcinoma. The material was PBMCs, obtained after nivolumab (anti-PD-1) treatment. The CDR3 protein sequence reads: CASSAQLAGGYNEQFF. The DNA sequence follows: TGCGCCAGCAGCGCCCAACTAGCGGGGGGATACAATGAGCAGTTCTTC.